This T cell receptor (beta chain) stems from a study of blood T cells in healthy people across ages. A sample-barcoded 5' primer and a J-beta primer mix were used in a second PCR of about 6 to 11 cycles. TCRdb passed the 5' RACE reads through MiXCR, listing each CDR3 protein once. Among 1.5 million to 2 million distinct CDR3 sequences listed, over 25% were seen once. The V gene lost 2 bases and the J gene lost 2 bases, with 12 bases spanning the gap. Germline assignment: CDR1 KGHSH and CDR2 LQKENI. The CDR3 has 15 amino acids. No fewer than 5.5 micrograms of total RNA were isolated from every sample. Broader study findings: The long-lived group displayed more naive CD4+ cells, plus higher diversity, than the aged donors did. Across samples, TCR beta diversity tracked strongly with naive T cell percentage.

Only a few counts were recorded for this clonotype. Its antigen is currently unknown. The specimen sequenced was blood. The V and J genes are TRBV18 and TRBJ2-5; a weak D match, TRBD2 (6 bases). The clonotype was recovered from a woman aged 25 to 39 in good health. The CDR3 DNA reads TGTGCCAGCTCACCATTCACGGGAGATCAAGAGACCCAGTACTTC. Its protein is CASSPFTGDQETQYF.